Following are 32 T cell receptor beta chains from one sample sequenced in a study of T-cell reconstitution after alpha-beta-depleted transplantation in children. The authors prepared the TCRbeta library with unique molecular identifiers. Each CDR3 protein is one row after TCRdb ran MiXCR on the PCR reads. The sample lists almost 600,000 distinct CDR3 sequences, 25% to 30% seen once, with around 36% in the top ten. Specimen: PBMCs, collected before TCRalphabeta/CD19-depleted stem cell transplant. These receptors originate from a boy younger than two with Wiskott-Aldrich syndrome, due to receive a stem cell transplant.

In this sample, this clonotype turned up a few times. The chain employs TRBV7-3 and TRBJ2-2; 11 bases agree with TRBD2. The CDR3 spans 17 residues. In germline, CDR1 is SGHTA, CDR2 FQGTGA. With V trimmed by 8 bases and J by 1 base, 9 bases remained unmatched. CDR3 in DNA: TGTGCCAGCGCCCTTATAGGGACTAGCGGGAACACCGGGGAGCTGTTTTTT. Translating it yields CASALIGTSGNTGELFF.

The gene calls are TRBV28 and TRBJ2-3; D unresolved. The length of the CDR3 is 14 residues. The germline gives CDR1 MDHEN, CDR2 SYDVKM. V was trimmed by 3 bases and J by 1 base, leaving 8 bases between them. The DNA for the CDR3 is TGTGCCAGCAGTTTTCGGGTGCGCACAGATACGCAGTATTTT. It yields the protein CASSFRVRTDTQYF.

A few counts support this clonotype. The chain uses TRBV27 and TRBJ2-1; D might be TRBD1 or TRBD2, each matching 5 bases. The germline gives CDR1 MNHEY, CDR2 SMNVEV (reference sequence). This CDR3 has 14 amino acids. Between the trimmed V and J ends, which lost 0 bases and 9 bases, there was a span of 12 bases. The CDR3 DNA reads TGTGCCAGCAGTTTATCAAGGGGACCAGGTGAGCAGTTCTTC. Translated: CASSLSRGPGEQFF.

CDR3: CASSDRPATGQPQHF. The CDR3, as DNA: TGTGCCAGCAGCGACCGGCCGGCGACAGGTCAGCCCCAGCATTTT. V is TRBV12-3 or TRBV12-4 and J is TRBJ1-5; D is perhaps TRBD1 (6 bases). The germline V and J ends were trimmed by 6 bases and 6 bases, with 18 bases remaining between them. The CDR3 is made up of 15 amino acids.

This clonotype was observed a few times. The chain is built from TRBV20-1 and TRBJ1-1; 8 nucleotides align to TRBD1. Germline V lookup: CDR1 DFQATT, CDR2 SNEGSKA (reference sequence). The CDR3 spans 14 residues. After removal of 6 bases from V and 3 bases from J, the junction contained 9 bases not matched to a gene. In DNA form, the CDR3 reads TGCAGTGCCATCTCAGGGGGCTTCGACACTGAAGCTTTCTTT. It specifies CSAISGGFDTEAFF.

The gene calls are TRBV5-5 and TRBJ2-1; D is uncertain. The CDR3 covers 14 residues. V was cut by 1 base and J by 3 bases, with 8 bases left in between. CDR1 SGHKS and CDR2 YYEKEE come from the germline V gene (reference sequence). CDR3 in DNA: TGTGCCAGCAGCTTGATTCACGGCTACAATGAGCAGTTCTTC. Encoded protein: CASSLIHGYNEQFF.

The V call is TRBV19, the J call TRBJ2-1, with a weak D call TRBD2 (5 bases). The CDR3 runs 13 residues. Deletions cut 1 base from V and 8 bases from J, with 9 bases between. Germline V gives CDR1 LNHDA, CDR2 SQIVND (reference sequence). The DNA for the CDR3 is TGTGCCAGTAGTATAGTGGGGAGCGATGAGCAGTTCTTC. Its protein is CASSIVGSDEQFF. The full variable domain, with the rest looked up from reference TRBV19 and TRBJ2-1, is DGGITQSPKYLFRKEGQNVTLSCEQNLNHDAMYWYRQDPGQGLRLIYYSQIVNDFQKGDIAEGYSVSREKKESFPLTVTSAQKNPTAFYLCASSIVGSDEQFFGPGTRLTVL.

The rearrangement uses TRBV30 and TRBJ2-1; TRBD1 aligns across 10 bases. V shed 0 bases, J shed 6 bases, and the junction held 5 bases outside the gene matches. Germline CDR1 reads GTSNPN; CDR2 reads SVGIG (reference sequence). The CDR3 totals 15 residues. As DNA, the CDR3 is TGTGCCTGGAGTGTAGGACAGGGGGTGTCCAATGAGCAGTTCTTC. This translates into CAWSVGQGVSNEQFF.

The rearrangement uses TRBV5-5 and TRBJ2-5, with 7 positions matching TRBD2. Germline CDR1 reads SGHKS; CDR2 reads YYEKEE (reference sequence). This CDR3 has 14 amino acids. J was trimmed by 3 bases and V by 4 bases; bases with no gene match: 6. The CDR3 protein is CASSPPGGEETQYF. CDR3 nucleotide sequence: TGTGCCAGCAGCCCCCCGGGGGGAGAAGAGACCCAGTACTTC.

The chain employs TRBV5-1 and TRBJ1-1, with D perhaps TRBD1 (6 bases). The V and J ends lost 3 bases and 0 bases respectively, with 15 bases between them. The CDR3 loop spans 16 amino acids. Looked up from germline, CDR1 is SGHRS and CDR2 is YFSETQ. CDR3 nucleotide sequence: TGCGCCAGCAGCTCCCAAGGGGGACGTATGAACACTGAAGCTTTCTTT. Translating gives CASSSQGGRMNTEAFF.

This sequence joins TRBV28 and TRBJ2-1, with TRBD2 identical over 8 bases. The CDR3 totals 15 residues. Germline CDR1 and CDR2: MDHEN and SYDVKM. V shed 4 bases, J shed 8 bases, and the junction held 10 bases outside the gene matches. CDR3 bases: TGTGCCAGCAGTTCCCGGGCTAGCGGGTTTTATGAGCAGTTCTTC. This encodes CASSSRASGFYEQFF.

J is TRBJ2-7 and V is TRBV11-2; no reliable D call. Germline loops: CDR1 SGHAT, CDR2 FQNNGV. V lost 6 bases and J lost 4, with 13 bases in between. This CDR3 region has 13 residues. In DNA form, the CDR3 reads TGTGCCAGCAGGCCCTCCCCTGGTTACGAGCAGTACTTC. The encoded protein is CASRPSPGYEQYF.

V gene TRBV3-1 combines with J gene TRBJ2-7, with D tentatively TRBD1 (6 bases). CDR3 length: 17 residues. Trimming cost V 0 bases and J 0 bases, with 15 bases left between them. CDR1 LGHDT and CDR2 YNNKEL come from the germline V gene (reference sequence). The CDR3 coding sequence is TGTGCCAGCAGCCAAGATGTTCGACAGGCCTACTCCTACGAGCAGTACTTC. It yields the protein CASSQDVRQAYSYEQYF.

The chain links TRBV20-1 to TRBJ1-4, with TRBD1 matching over 7 bases. This CDR3 has 13 residues. J lost 11 bases, V lost 3 bases, and 9 bases had no gene match. Germline CDR1 is DFQATT and CDR2 is SNEGSKA (reference sequence). CDR3 protein: CSASRQGVEKLFF. The DNA of the CDR3 is TGCAGTGCTAGTCGGCAGGGGGTAGAGAAACTGTTTTTT.

The chain employs TRBV29-1 and TRBJ2-2; D may be TRBD1 (5 bases). The CDR3 loop spans 14 amino acids. The germline V and J ends were trimmed by 5 bases and 2 bases, with 12 bases remaining between them. Germline assignment: CDR1 SQVTM and CDR2 ANQGSEA. CDR3 region: CSVQGATNTGELFF. The CDR3 nucleotides are TGCAGCGTTCAAGGGGCTACCAACACCGGGGAGCTGTTTTTT.

The rearrangement uses TRBV7-2 and TRBJ1-5; D unresolved. CDR3 length: 13 residues. Per germline, CDR1 SGHTA and CDR2 FQGNSA. Trimming removed 1 base from V and 7 bases from J, with 8 bases in between. The CDR3 region has the DNA TGTGCCAGCAGCTTAGTCGGTTACCAGCCCCAGCATTTT. This sequence encodes CASSLVGYQPQHF.

This clonotype has just a few counts. The chain uses TRBV7-2 and TRBJ2-1; 8 bases are a match to TRBD1. The length of the CDR3 is 14 residues. Per the germline V gene, CDR1 is SGHTA and CDR2 is FQGNSA. With V trimmed by 5 bases and J by 9 bases, 9 bases remained unmatched. The CDR3 DNA follows: TGTGCCAGCAGCCCGAAGACAGGGGCGATTGAGCAGTTCTTC. Translating it yields CASSPKTGAIEQFF.

The gene calls are TRBV20-1 and TRBJ1-1; a weak D match, TRBD1 (5 bases). The ends were cut back, 4 bases at V and 1 base at J, with 16 bases in the middle. CDR1 is DFQATT and CDR2 is SNEGSKA in the germline V gene (reference sequence). There are 15 residues in the CDR3. DNA for the CDR3: TGCAGTGCTAAACCTGGGCTCGACAGGAACACTGAAGCTTTCTTT. Its protein is CSAKPGLDRNTEAFF.

The chain links TRBV27 to TRBJ2-7; D is ambiguous. CDR1 is MNHEY and CDR2 is SMNVEV in the germline V gene (reference sequence). The V end lost 0 bases, the J end lost 7 bases, and 13 bases lay between the germline ends. The length of the CDR3 is 14 residues. CDR3 residues: CASSLSLAVGEQYF. DNA for the CDR3: TGTGCCAGCAGTTTATCGCTGGCAGTTGGAGAGCAGTACTTC.

This sequence joins TRBV29-1 and TRBJ2-5; the D gene is possibly TRBD2 (5 bases). CDR3 length: 12 residues. The germline V gene has CDR1 SQVTM and CDR2 ANQGSEA. V was clipped by 5 bases and J by 4 bases, with 11 bases between them. CDR3: CSVLPGGETQYF. CDR3 nucleotides: TGCAGCGTTCTTCCTGGAGGAGAGACCCAGTACTTC.

The chain uses TRBV5-1 and TRBJ2-3; 11 nucleotides agree with TRBD2. V shed 4 bases, J shed 13 bases, and the junction held 11 bases outside the gene matches. Germline CDR1 and CDR2: SGHRS and YFSETQ. The CDR3 length is 14 residues. In nucleotides, the CDR3 is TGCGCCAGCAGCCCCGCTAGCGGGAGGCCAATGGAGTATTTT. Translation gives CASSPASGRPMEYF.

The table lists this clonotype with a few counts. The V gene is TRBV11-2, the J gene TRBJ2-7; D possibly corresponds to TRBD2 (6 bases). The V gene lost 4 bases and the J gene lost 6 bases, with 19 bases spanning the gap. CDR3 length: 15 residues. In germline, CDR1 is SGHAT, CDR2 FQNNGV. The CDR3 DNA follows: TGTGCCAGCAGCTGGGAATCGGGACTCAGAGGCGAGCAGTACTTC. Its protein product is CASSWESGLRGEQYF.

The V and J genes are TRBV2 and TRBJ2-4; 9 bases map to TRBD1. The V and J ends lost 6 bases and 3 bases, in that order; junction bases with no gene match: 6. The CDR3 has 15 residues. From germline, CDR1 is SNHLY and CDR2 FYNNEI. Here the CDR3 reads CASSPDRGFKNIQYF. The CDR3 coding sequence is TGTGCCAGCAGCCCCGACAGGGGGTTCAAAAACATTCAGTACTTC.

The rearrangement joins TRBV5-1 to TRBJ2-7, with 9 bases matching TRBD2. Trimming cost V 4 bases and J 6 bases; bases outside gene matches: 8. CDR3 length: 14 residues. Germline V CDR1 and CDR2: SGHRS, YFSETQ. CDR3: CASSGLLAGGEQYF. The CDR3 DNA sequence: TGCGCCAGCAGCGGATTACTAGCGGGTGGCGAGCAGTACTTC.

The J gene is TRBJ2-5, the V gene TRBV20-1; the D gene is possibly TRBD1 (6 bases). The length of the CDR3 is 15 residues. Germline-derived CDR1 and CDR2 are DFQATT and SNEGSKA (reference sequence). V was trimmed by 3 bases and J by 1 base, leaving 15 bases between them. CDR3 DNA: TGCAGTGCTAGGCCAGGGGCCTCCATCCAAGAGACCCAGTACTTC. Its protein is CSARPGASIQETQYF.

The rearrangement joins TRBV5-1 to TRBJ2-1; the match to TRBD2 covers 10 bases. CDR3 length: 16 amino acids. The V gene's germline CDR1 is SGHRS and CDR2 YFSETQ. Germline trimming cut 0 bases from V and 3 bases from J; bases unmatched to any gene: 3. Here the CDR3 DNA reads TGCGCCAGCAGCTTGGAGCGACTAGCGGGCTACAATGAGCAGTTCTTC. This translates into CASSLERLAGYNEQFF.

V usage is TRBV28 and J usage is TRBJ2-3, with a weak D call TRBD1 (6 bases). The CDR3 sequence is 15 residues long. V dropped 6 bases and J dropped 2 bases, with 15 bases sitting between them. In germline, CDR1 is MDHEN, CDR2 SYDVKM. The CDR3 is CASRELTGYTDTQYF. The CDR3 DNA reads TGTGCCAGCAGAGAGCTCACAGGGTACACAGATACGCAGTATTTT. Combining the CDR3 with reference TRBV28 and TRBJ2-3 gives the whole variable domain DVKVTQSSRYLVKRTGEKVFLECVQDMDHENMFWYRQDPGLGLRLIYFSYDVKMKEKGDIPEGYSVSREKKERFSLILESASTNQTSMYLCASRELTGYTDTQYFGPGTRLTVL.

The chain carries TRBV4-2 and TRBJ1-6, with D maybe TRBD1 (5 bases). V was trimmed by 8 bases and J by 10 bases, leaving 21 bases between them. Germline CDR1 and CDR2: LGHNA and YNFKEQ. The CDR3 is 15 amino acids. The CDR3 DNA follows: TGTGCCAGCTCTCCCGAAGGAGGGGCCGACTCACCCCTCCACTTT. It specifies CASSPEGGADSPLHF.

A few counts support this clonotype. The CDR3 region is CASSPRLAGRHEQFF. In DNA form, the CDR3 reads TGCGCCAGCAGCCCCAGACTAGCGGGAAGACATGAGCAGTTCTTC. The V call is TRBV5-1, the J call TRBJ2-1, with 11 bases that match TRBD2. V gave up 4 bases and J gave up 8 bases; unmatched junction bases: 8. Germline-derived CDR1 and CDR2 are SGHRS and YFSETQ. The CDR3 has 15 amino acids.

The J gene is TRBJ2-1, the V gene TRBV24-1; TRBD1 aligns across 8 bases. CDR3 length equals 13 residues. Germline CDR1 is KGHDR and CDR2 is SFDVKD. V gave up 9 bases and J gave up 8 bases; unmatched junction bases: 8. CDR3: CATGGQGSYEQFF. The CDR3 DNA reads TGTGCCACCGGAGGACAGGGTTCCTATGAGCAGTTCTTC.

A few counts support this clonotype. The J gene is TRBJ2-7, the V gene TRBV7-2; the match to TRBD2 covers 9 bases. Germline CDR1 SGHTA, CDR2 FQGNSA. The CDR3 contains 17 residues. V was clipped by 1 base and J by 4 bases; unmatched bases: 11. The CDR3 nucleotides read TGTGCCAGCAGCTTAGGAGGTGGTAGCGGGAGTCGGTACGAGCAGTACTTC. Its protein is CASSLGGGSGSRYEQYF.

This clonotype was counted a few times. The CDR3 reads CASRPWRQETQYF. Here the CDR3 DNA reads TGCGCCAGCCGACCCTGGCGCCAAGAGACCCAGTACTTC. The chain has TRBV5-1 and TRBJ2-5, with D uncertain. Germline V gene sequence: CDR1 SGHRS, CDR2 YFSETQ. There are 13 residues in the CDR3. Trimming removed 7 bases at V and 1 base at J, with 11 bases between.